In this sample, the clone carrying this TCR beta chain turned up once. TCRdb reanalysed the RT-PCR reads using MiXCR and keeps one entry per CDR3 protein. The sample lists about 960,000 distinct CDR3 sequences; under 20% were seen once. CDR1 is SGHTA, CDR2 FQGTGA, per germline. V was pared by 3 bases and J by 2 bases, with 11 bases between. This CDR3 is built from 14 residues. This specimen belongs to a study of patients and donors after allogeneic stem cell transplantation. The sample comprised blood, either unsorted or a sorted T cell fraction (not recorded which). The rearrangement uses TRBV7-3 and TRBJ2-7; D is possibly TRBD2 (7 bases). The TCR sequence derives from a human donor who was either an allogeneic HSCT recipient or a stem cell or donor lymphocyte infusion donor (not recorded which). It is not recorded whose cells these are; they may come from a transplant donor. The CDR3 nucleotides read TGTGCCAGCAGCTTTACGGGGGGCCCCTACGAGCAGTACTTC. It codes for CASSFTGGPYEQYF.